These T cell receptor beta chains were read from a single sample in a study of cytomegalovirus exposure and HLA in healthy donors. Assay: immunoSEQ multiplex PCR; the TCRdb copy retains only in-frame clones and omits some. The sample includes some 140,000 clones, around 80% seen only once; the top ten take approximately 6.2%. The material sequenced was PBMCs. Receptors originate from a man aged 40-49 years in good health and CMV-seropositive. CDR3s include the opening cysteine and the closing phenylalanine or tryptophan. D genes are given only for firm matches. Not every row has a clone size; where given, it reads once, few, many or a size class.

>once|-|TRBJ2-1|TRBV27
TGTGCCAGCAGTTCCAGCAATGAGCAGTTCTTC
CASSSSNEQFF
>-|TRBD2|TRBJ2-2|TRBV9
TGTGCCAGCAGCGTTAGCGGGAGGGCGCACAACACCGGGGAGCTGTTTTTT
CASSVSGRAHNTGELFF
>-|-|TRBJ2-1|TRBV6-5
TGTGCCAGCCGGAGGCGGAATGAGCAGTTCTTC
CASRRRNEQFF
>-|-|TRBJ2-7|TRBV18
TGTGCCAGCTCACCACCCATGCAGGGGGAGCAGTACTTC
CASSPPMQGEQYF
>few|-|TRBJ1-3|TRBV5-1
TGCGCCAGCAGCTTGGACGGCAGCGGGAGCACCATATATTTT
CASSLDGSGSTIYF
>-|-|TRBJ2-7|TRBV7-3
TGTGCCAGCAGCTCTCAGGGTAGAAGTACCTACGAGCAGTACTTC
CASSSQGRSTYEQYF
>-|TRBD2|TRBJ2-7|TRBV6-1
TGTGCCAGCAGCGAGAGGACTAGTCGGTACGAGCAGTACTTC
CASSERTSRYEQYF
>-|TRBD2|TRBJ2-1|TRBV29-1
TGCAGCGTTGAAGGTTTTAGCGGGGCCTACAATGAGCAGTTCTTC
CSVEGFSGAYNEQFF
>-|-|TRBJ2-7|TRBV5-1
TGCGCCAGCACCACTGGAGGGAGCACCTACGAGCAGTACTTC
CASTTGGSTYEQYF
>-|-|TRBJ2-2|TRBV4-1
TGCGCCAGCAGCCAACCTACCGGTACAGGCCGGGAGCTGTTTTTT
CASSQPTGTGRELFF
>-|-|TRBJ1-2|TRBV5-6
TGTGCCAGCCGTAGAGACAGGTACGATGGCTACACCTTC
CASRRDRYDGYTF
>-|TRBD1|TRBJ1-4|TRBV18
TGTGCCAGCTCACTGCCGGGACAGAGTAATGAAAAACTGTTTTTT
CASSLPGQSNEKLFF
>-|-|TRBJ2-5|TRBV5-1
TGCGCCAGCAGCTCGTCCCAAGAGACCCAGTACTTC
CASSSSQETQYF
>-|TRBD2|TRBJ2-1|TRBV5-6
TGTGCCAGCAGCCGTCTAGGGACTAGCGGGAGTGTGAAGAATGAGCAGTTCTTC
CASSRLGTSGSVKNEQFF
>-|-|TRBJ1-3|TRBV5-1
TGCGCCAGCAGCTTGCTTTCCTCTGGAAACACCATATATTTT
CASSLLSSGNTIYF
>-|-|TRBJ2-3|TRBV9
TGTGCCAGCAGCGTAGCGGGTAACAGGGTGACAGATACGCAGTATTTT
CASSVAGNRVTDTQYF
>-|TRBD2|TRBJ2-5|TRBV28
TGTGCCAGCAGTGTAGCGGGAGAGGAAGAGACCCAGTACTTC
CASSVAGEEETQYF
>-|TRBD1|TRBJ1-1|TRBV29-1
TGCAGCGCGGACCGGGACAGTCCCACTGAAGCTTTCTTT
CSADRDSPTEAFF
>-|TRBD2|TRBJ2-2|TRBV2
TGTGCCAGCAGACCTAGACTAGCGGGAGGCGCCGGGGAGCTGTTTTTT
CASRPRLAGGAGELFF
>-|-|TRBJ2-1|TRBV21-1
TGTGCCAGCAGCAAAGCATTAAGGGGCCCAGGCCATGAGCAGTTCTTC
CASSKALRGPGHEQFF
>-|TRBD1|TRBJ1-5|TRBV29-1
TGCAGCGGACAACAGGGGCCTGGCCAGCCCCAGCATTTT
CSGQQGPGQPQHF
>-|-|TRBJ1-6|TRBV5-4
TGTGCCAGCAGCTTGGGTTCGGGAGGGTCGGGTTCACCCCTCCACTTT
CASSLGSGGSGSPLHF
>-|TRBD2|TRBJ2-7|TRBV5-4
TGTGCCAGCAGCTCCCGGGGTAGCGGGGGAAACTCCTACGAGCAGTACTTC
CASSSRGSGGNSYEQYF
>-|-|TRBJ1-2|TRBV7-2
TGTGCCAGCAGCCAGACAGCCGACATGGGTTTAACGAGGGGCTACACCTTC
CASSQTADMGLTRGYTF
>once|-|TRBJ2-7|TRBV5-1
TGCGCCAGCAGCTCCCGGGATGAATACGAGCAGTACTTC
CASSSRDEYEQYF
>-|-|TRBJ2-1|TRBV2
TGTGCCAGCAGTGAAGCGCTTCGGGGGTTAAGGTTCTTC
CASSEALRGLRFF
>-|TRBD1|TRBJ1-1|TRBV5-1
TGCGCCAGCAGCACGGGACAGGGGGTAATGAACACTGAAGCTTTCTTT
CASSTGQGVMNTEAFF